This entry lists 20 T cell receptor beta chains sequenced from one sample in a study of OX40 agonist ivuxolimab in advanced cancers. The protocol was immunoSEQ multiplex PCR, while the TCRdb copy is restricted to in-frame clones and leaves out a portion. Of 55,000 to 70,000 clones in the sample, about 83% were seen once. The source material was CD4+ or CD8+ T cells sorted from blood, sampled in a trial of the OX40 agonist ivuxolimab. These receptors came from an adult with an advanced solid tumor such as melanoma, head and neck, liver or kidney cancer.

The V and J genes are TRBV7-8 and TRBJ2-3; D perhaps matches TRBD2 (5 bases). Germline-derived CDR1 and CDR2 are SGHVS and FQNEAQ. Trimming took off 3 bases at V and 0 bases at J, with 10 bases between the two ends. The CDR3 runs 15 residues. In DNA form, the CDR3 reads TGTGCCAGCAGCTTGCCCCGGGGTAGCACAGATACGCAGTATTTT. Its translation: CASSLPRGSTDTQYF.

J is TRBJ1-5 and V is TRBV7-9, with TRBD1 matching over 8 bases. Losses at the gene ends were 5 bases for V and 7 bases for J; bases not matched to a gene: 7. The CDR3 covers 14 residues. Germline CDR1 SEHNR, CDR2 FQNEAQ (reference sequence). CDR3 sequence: CASSATGESQPQHF. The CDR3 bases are TGTGCCAGCAGCGCGACAGGGGAGAGCCAGCCCCAGCATTTT.

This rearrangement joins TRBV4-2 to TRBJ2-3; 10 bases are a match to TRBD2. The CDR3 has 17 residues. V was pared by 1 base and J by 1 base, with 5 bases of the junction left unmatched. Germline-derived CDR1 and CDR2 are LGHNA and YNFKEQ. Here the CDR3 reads CASSQVPAGGGTDTQYF. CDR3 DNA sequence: TGTGCCAGCAGCCAAGTTCCAGCGGGGGGGGGCACAGATACGCAGTATTTT.

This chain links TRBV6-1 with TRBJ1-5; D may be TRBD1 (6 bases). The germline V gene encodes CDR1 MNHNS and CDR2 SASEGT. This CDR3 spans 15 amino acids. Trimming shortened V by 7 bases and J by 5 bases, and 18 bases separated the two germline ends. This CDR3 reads CASTEGTGRDQPQHF. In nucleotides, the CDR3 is TGTGCCAGCACCGAGGGAACAGGGCGGGATCAGCCCCAGCATTTT.

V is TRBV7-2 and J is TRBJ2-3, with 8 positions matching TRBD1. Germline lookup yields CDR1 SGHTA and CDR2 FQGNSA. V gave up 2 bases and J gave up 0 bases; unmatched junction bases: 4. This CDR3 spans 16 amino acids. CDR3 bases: TGTGCCAGCAGCTTAAGCCCAGGGGGCAGCACAGATACGCAGTATTTT. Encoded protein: CASSLSPGGSTDTQYF.

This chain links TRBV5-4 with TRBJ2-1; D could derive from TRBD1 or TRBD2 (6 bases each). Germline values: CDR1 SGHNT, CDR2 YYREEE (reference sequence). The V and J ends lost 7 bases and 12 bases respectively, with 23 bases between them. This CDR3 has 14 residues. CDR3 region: CASSPGQTNSGQFF. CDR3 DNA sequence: TGTGCCAGCTCACCAGGACAGACGAATAGCGGGCAGTTCTTC.

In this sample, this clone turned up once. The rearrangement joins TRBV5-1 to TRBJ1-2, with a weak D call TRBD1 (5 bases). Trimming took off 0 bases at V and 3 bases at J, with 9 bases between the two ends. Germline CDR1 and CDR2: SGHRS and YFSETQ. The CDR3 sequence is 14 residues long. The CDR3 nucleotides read TGCGCCAGCAGCTTGGATGGGGCTCACTATGGCTACACCTTC. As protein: CASSLDGAHYGYTF.

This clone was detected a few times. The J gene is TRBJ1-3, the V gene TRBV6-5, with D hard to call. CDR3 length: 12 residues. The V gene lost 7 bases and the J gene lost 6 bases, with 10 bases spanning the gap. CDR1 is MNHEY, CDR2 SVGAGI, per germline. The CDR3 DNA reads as TGTGCCAGCAAGGACGTCGCAAACACCATATATTTT. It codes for CASKDVANTIYF.

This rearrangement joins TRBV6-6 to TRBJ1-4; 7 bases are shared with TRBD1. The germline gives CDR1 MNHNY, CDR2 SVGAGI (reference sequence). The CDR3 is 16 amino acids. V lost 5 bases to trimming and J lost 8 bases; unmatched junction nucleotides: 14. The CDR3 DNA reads TGTGCCAGCAGTACCCGGGGTGGGGGACAGAGAGAAAAACTGTTTTTT. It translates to CASSTRGGGQREKLFF.

The CDR3 sequence: CASSPVDRNEKLFF. In DNA form, the CDR3 reads TGTGCCAGCAGCCCGGTGGACAGGAATGAAAAACTGTTTTTT. The V call is TRBV6-5, the J call TRBJ1-4, with 7 bases fitting TRBD1. V lost 6 bases and J lost 5; bases outside the gene matches: 6. The CDR3 covers 14 residues. Germline CDR1 reads MNHEY; CDR2 reads SVGAGI.

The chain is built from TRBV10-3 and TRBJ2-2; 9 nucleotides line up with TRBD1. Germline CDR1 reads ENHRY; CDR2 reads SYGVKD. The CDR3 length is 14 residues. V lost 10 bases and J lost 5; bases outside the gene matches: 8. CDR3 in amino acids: CASQPGQGTGELFF. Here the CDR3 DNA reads TGTGCCAGCCAACCGGGACAGGGAACCGGGGAGCTGTTTTTT.

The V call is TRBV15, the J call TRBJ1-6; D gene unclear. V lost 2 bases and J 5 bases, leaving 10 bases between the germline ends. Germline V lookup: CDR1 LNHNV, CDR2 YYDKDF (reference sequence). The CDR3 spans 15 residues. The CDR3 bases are TGTGCCACCAGCAGACAAGGGCCTGATAATTCACCCCTCCACTTT. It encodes CATSRQGPDNSPLHF.

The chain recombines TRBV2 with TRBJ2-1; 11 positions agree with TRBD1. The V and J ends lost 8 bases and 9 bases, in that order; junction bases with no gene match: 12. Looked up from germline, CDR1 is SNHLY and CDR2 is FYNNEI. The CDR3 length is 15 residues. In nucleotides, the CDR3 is TGTGCCAGCTTGGCCGTAGGACAGGGGGCTAGTGAGCAGTTCTTC. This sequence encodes CASLAVGQGASEQFF.

The CDR3 bases are TGTGCCAGCAGTTTTTGGGGACCCCCTCCGGGGGAGCAGTACTTC. Its translation: CASSFWGPPPGEQYF. The genes are TRBV27 and TRBJ2-7; D is perhaps TRBD1 or TRBD2 (5 bases each). This CDR3 spans 15 amino acids. CDR1 is MNHEY and CDR2 is SMNVEV in the germline V gene (reference sequence). V was trimmed by 3 bases and J by 7 bases, leaving 19 bases between them.

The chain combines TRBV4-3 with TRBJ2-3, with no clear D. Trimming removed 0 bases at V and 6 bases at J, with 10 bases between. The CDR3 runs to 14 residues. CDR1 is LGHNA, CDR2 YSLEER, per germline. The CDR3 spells CASSQDTVFDTQYF. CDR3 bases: TGCGCCAGCAGCCAAGATACCGTCTTCGATACGCAGTATTTT.

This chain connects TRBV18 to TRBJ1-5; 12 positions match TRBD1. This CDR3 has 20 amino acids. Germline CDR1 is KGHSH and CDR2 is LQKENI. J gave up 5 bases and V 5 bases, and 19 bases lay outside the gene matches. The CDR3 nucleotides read TGTGCCAGCTCAACCTCCTCCGGGACAGGGGGCCCAACTGAGTATCAGCCCCAGCATTTT. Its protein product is CASSTSSGTGGPTEYQPQHF.

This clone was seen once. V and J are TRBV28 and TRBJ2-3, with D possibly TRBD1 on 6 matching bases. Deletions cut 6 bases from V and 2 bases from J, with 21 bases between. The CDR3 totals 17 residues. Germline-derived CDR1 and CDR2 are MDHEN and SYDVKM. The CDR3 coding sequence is TGTGCCAGCAGAGACGGCTTAGGGGGTCTTAACACAGATACGCAGTATTTT. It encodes CASRDGLGGLNTDTQYF.

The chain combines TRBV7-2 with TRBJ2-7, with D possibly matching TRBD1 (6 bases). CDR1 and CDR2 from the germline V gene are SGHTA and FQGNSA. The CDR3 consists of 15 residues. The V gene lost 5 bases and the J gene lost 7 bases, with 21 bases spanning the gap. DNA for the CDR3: TGTGCCAGCAGCAAAGGGGGTACTCCTACGCGGGAGCAGTACTTC. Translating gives CASSKGGTPTREQYF.

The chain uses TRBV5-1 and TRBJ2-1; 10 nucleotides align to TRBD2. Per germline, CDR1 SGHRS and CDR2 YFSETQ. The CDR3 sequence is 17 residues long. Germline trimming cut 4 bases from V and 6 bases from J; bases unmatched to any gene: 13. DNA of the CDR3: TGCGCCAGCAGCCCCTCTCGGGAAGCGGGGGGGCGCAATGAGCAGTTCTTC. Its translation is CASSPSREAGGRNEQFF.

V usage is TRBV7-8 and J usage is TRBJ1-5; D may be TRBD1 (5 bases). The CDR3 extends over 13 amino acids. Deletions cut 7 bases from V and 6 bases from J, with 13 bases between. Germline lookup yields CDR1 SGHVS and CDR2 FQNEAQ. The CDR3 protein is CASTGPGGQPQHF. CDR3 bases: TGTGCCAGCACCGGACCCGGGGGTCAGCCCCAGCATTTT.